This TCR beta chain comes out of a study of blood T cells in healthy people across ages. The authors ran a second PCR of 7 to 11 cycles using a sample-barcoded 5' primer and a J-beta primer mix. TCRdb reanalysed the 5' RACE reads using MiXCR and keeps one entry per CDR3 protein. Among about 1.4 million distinct CDR3 sequences, around 59% were seen once, and the ten largest hold 5.5% to 8%. Donors were systemically healthy Caucasian individuals from Russia aged roughly 6 to 100 years. This TCR was recovered from a man between 18 and 35 years old in good health. The sequenced sample was blood.

The CDR3 protein is CASTMSGSTYNEQFF. CDR3 in DNA: TGTGCCAGCACGATGAGCGGGAGCACCTACAATGAGCAGTTCTTC. This chain connects TRBV6-5 to TRBJ2-1; TRBD2 aligns across 8 bases. V gave up 7 bases and J gave up 2 bases; unmatched junction bases: 7. Per germline, CDR1 MNHEY and CDR2 SVGAGI. There are 15 residues in the CDR3.